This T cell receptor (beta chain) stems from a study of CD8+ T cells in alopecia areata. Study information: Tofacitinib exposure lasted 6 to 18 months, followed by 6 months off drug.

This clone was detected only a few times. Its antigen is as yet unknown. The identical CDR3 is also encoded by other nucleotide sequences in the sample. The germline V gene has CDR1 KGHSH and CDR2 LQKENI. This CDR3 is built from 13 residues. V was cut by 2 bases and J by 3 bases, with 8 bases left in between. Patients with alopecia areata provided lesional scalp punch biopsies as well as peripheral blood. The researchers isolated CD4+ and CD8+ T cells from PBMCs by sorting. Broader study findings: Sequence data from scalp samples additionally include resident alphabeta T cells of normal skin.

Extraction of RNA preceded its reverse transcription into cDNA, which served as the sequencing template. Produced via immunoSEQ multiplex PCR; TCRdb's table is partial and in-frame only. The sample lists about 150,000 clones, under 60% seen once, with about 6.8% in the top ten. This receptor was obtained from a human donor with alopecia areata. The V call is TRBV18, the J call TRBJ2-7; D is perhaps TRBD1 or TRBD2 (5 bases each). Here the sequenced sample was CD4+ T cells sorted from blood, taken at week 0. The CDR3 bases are TGTGCCAGCTCACCAGGGACGGGCTACGAGCAGTACTTC. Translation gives CASSPGTGYEQYF.